This TCR beta chain stems from a study of shared clonotypes between healthy human individuals. Study overall: Per donor, CD8 memory used one plate, CD8 naive used two, CD4 memory used three and CD4 naive used three. Study conclusions and caveats: A reduction in generation probabilities was seen for non-shared clonotypes relative to those shared by all four donors.

In germline, CDR1 is SGHNT, CDR2 YENEEA. After removal of 4 bases from V and 2 bases from J, the junction contained 14 bases not matched to a gene. This CDR3 spans 18 amino acids. Original data processing: ImmunoSEQ gave junction-only sequences without quality scores, so filtering differed. Libraries were prepared by immunoSEQ multiplex PCR; TCRdb keeps only in-frame clonotypes and omits some of them. D and trimming were read from the DNA, whereas the V and J calls and clone size are those reported in that table. The sample includes roughly 500,000 clones, more than 95% of them seen just once. With regard to this clone: Its antigen is unknown.

Sequenced material: naive CD4+ T cells sorted from blood. Subset denoted: CD45RA+ positively selected. The receptor was isolated from a woman in her 30s in good health. V usage is TRBV11-3 and J usage is TRBJ2-1, with 7 bases matching TRBD2. As DNA, the CDR3 is TGTGCCAGCAGCTCCAATCCCGATGCGGGAGCCCCCTACAATGAGCAGTTCTTC. This translates into CASSSNPDAGAPYNEQFF.